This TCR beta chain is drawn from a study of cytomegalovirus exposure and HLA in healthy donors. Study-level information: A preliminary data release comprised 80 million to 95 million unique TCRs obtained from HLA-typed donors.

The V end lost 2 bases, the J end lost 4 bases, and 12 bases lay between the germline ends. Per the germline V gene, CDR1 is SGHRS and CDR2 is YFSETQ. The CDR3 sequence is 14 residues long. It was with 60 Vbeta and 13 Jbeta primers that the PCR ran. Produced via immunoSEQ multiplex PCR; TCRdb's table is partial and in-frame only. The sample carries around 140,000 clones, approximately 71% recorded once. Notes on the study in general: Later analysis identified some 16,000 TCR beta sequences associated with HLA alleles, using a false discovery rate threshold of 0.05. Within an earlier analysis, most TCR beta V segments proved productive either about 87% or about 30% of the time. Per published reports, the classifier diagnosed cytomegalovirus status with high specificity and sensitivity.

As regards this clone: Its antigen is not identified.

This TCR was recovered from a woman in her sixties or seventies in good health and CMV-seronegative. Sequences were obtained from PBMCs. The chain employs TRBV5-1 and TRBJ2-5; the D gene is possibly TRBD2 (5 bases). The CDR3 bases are TGCGCCAGCAGCTTTATTGCGGGCTCAGAGACCCAGTACTTC. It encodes CASSFIAGSETQYF.